This TCR beta chain stems from a study of regulatory T cells in long-lasting Graves disease. This clonotype was detected a few times. As to time point: newly diagnosed GD, antithyroid drugs for less than 3 months. The TCR library was made from RNA extracted from PBMCs. TCR beta libraries were built with iRepertoire HTBI primers and Arm-PCR of CDR3 regions. TCRdb independently ran MiXCR on the multiplex PCR reads; one entry per CDR3 protein. The sample contains 450,000 to 700,000 distinct CDR3 sequences, 13% of which appear only once. The data were also submitted as part of a second study, on T cells in Graves' hyperthyroidism and ophthalmopathy. Per that paper: Orbital computed tomography, thyroid ultrasound, serum thyroxine and TRAb, and clinical symptoms together informed the diagnoses.

The sample here was peripheral blood mononuclear cells (PBMCs), taken at new diagnosis, from a patient treated with antithyroid drugs. The source is a man younger than 40 with Graves disease.

CDR3 region: CSVDRVRGKNIQYF. The CDR3 DNA sequence: TGCAGCGTTGATCGAGTTAGGGGCAAAAACATTCAGTACTTC. This chain links TRBV29-1 with TRBJ2-4; tentative D call: TRBD1 (5 bases). This CDR3 has 14 amino acids. V was pared by 3 bases and J by 3 bases, with 12 bases between. CDR1 SQVTM and CDR2 ANQGSEA come from the germline V gene.